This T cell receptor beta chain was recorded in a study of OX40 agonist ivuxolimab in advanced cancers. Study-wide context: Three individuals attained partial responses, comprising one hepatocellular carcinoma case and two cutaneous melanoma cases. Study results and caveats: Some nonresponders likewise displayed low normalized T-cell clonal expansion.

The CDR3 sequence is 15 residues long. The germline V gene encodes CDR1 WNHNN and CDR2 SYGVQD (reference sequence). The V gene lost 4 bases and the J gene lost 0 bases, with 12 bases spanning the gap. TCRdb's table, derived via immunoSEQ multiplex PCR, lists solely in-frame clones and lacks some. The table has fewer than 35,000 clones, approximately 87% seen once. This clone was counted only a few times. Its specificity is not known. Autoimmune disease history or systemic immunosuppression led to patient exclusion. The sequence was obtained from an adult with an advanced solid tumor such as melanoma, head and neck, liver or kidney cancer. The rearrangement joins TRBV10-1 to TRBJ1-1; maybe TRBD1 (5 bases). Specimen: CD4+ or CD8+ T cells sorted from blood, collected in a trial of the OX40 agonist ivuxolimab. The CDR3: CASSAVQDMNTEAFF. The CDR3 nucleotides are TGCGCCAGCAGTGCTGTACAGGACATGAACACTGAAGCTTTCTTT.